The 30 T cell receptor beta chains reported below all come from one sample, sequenced in a study of blood T cell repertoires in COVID-19. The protocol was immunoSEQ multiplex PCR, while the TCRdb copy is restricted to in-frame clones and leaves out a portion. The repertoire holds 240,000 or so clones, about 84% seen once, with approximately 2% in the top ten. What was sequenced was PBMCs or T cells enriched from blood (not recorded which). The source of these receptors is a woman in her fifties or sixties who had recovered from COVID-19.

The J gene is TRBJ2-3, the V gene TRBV19; 8 bases are shared with TRBD1. The CDR3 is 18 amino acids. The germline gives CDR1 LNHDA, CDR2 SQIVND (reference sequence). V lost 3 bases, J lost 3 bases, and 14 bases stayed unmatched. The CDR3 sequence: CASSIEAGQGASTDTQYF. In DNA form, the CDR3 reads TGTGCCAGTAGTATTGAAGCGGGTCAGGGGGCTTCGACAGATACGCAGTATTTT.

This clone is a singleton in its sample. The chain has TRBV9 and TRBJ2-5, with D tentatively TRBD1 (5 bases). Germline assignment: CDR1 SGDLS and CDR2 YYNGEE. The CDR3 consists of 14 residues. V dropped 2 bases and J dropped 0 bases, with 8 bases sitting between them. The CDR3 here is CASSVGRDQETQYF. Here the CDR3 DNA reads TGTGCCAGCAGCGTCGGCAGGGACCAAGAGACCCAGTACTTC.

The chain recombines TRBV11-2 with TRBJ2-2; a weak D match, TRBD2 (6 bases). Per germline, CDR1 SGHAT and CDR2 FQNNGV. This CDR3 contains 14 residues. V shed 5 bases and J shed 5 bases, with 12 bases lying between them. CDR3 in amino acids: CASSRGTSTGELFF. The CDR3 nucleotides are TGTGCCAGCAGCCGCGGGACTTCAACCGGGGAGCTGTTTTTT.

The CDR3 loop reads CASSVQGPSIYGGYTF. The CDR3 DNA follows: TGTGCCAGCAGCGTACAGGGCCCGAGCATCTATGGGGGCTACACCTTC. The chain recombines TRBV9 with TRBJ1-2, with D possibly being TRBD1 (5 bases). Germline-derived CDR1 and CDR2 are SGDLS and YYNGEE. Trimming left V 1 base short and J 8 bases short, with 21 bases between. The CDR3 sequence is 16 residues long.

This clone has a single count. The chain combines TRBV6-5 with TRBJ2-3; possible D gene TRBD1, 7 bases. Trimming removed 0 bases from V and 6 bases from J, with 16 bases in between. Germline-derived CDR1 and CDR2 are MNHEY and SVGAGI. This CDR3 comprises 16 residues. CDR3 coding DNA: TGTGCCAGCAGTTACTCGGCCGGGTCAGGGGGGGATACGCAGTATTTT. The encoded protein is CASSYSAGSGGDTQYF.

The chain combines TRBV6-5 with TRBJ1-4; possibly TRBD1 for D (5 bases). Germline CDR1 and CDR2: MNHEY and SVGAGI. Trimming took 6 bases from V and 12 from J, leaving 11 bases between them. The CDR3 covers 11 residues. The CDR3 DNA sequence: TGTGCCAGCAGCCGACAGAGCCAACTGTTTTTT. As protein: CASSRQSQLFF.

The chain uses TRBV7-9 and TRBJ1-2; the D gene is possibly TRBD1 (5 bases). Germline V gene data show CDR1 as SEHNR and CDR2 as FQNEAQ (reference sequence). V was cut by 5 bases and J by 4 bases, with 8 bases left in between. The CDR3 is made up of 12 amino acids. The CDR3 here is CASSGQGYGYTF. DNA for the CDR3: TGTGCCAGCAGCGGACAAGGCTATGGCTACACCTTC.

The V gene is TRBV18, the J gene TRBJ1-2; D is perhaps TRBD1 (5 bases). The CDR3 totals 13 residues. The ends were cut back, 0 bases at V and 14 bases at J, with 16 bases in the middle. Germline values: CDR1 KGHSH, CDR2 LQKENI. CDR3 loop: CASSPPRGTAQTF. CDR3 DNA sequence: TGTGCCAGCTCACCACCCCGCGGGACTGCTCAAACCTTC.

The V call is TRBV19, the J call TRBJ1-5; 7 bases match TRBD1. The germline CDR1 and CDR2 sequences are LNHDA and SQIVND (reference sequence). After removal of 5 bases from V and 4 bases from J, the junction contained 8 bases not matched to a gene. The CDR3 totals 15 residues. The CDR3 sequence: CASSLLQGRNQPQHF. DNA for the CDR3: TGTGCCAGTAGTCTGCTACAGGGGCGGAATCAGCCCCAGCATTTT.

This clone was seen only once. The chain combines TRBV12-3 or TRBV12-4 with TRBJ1-2; the D is unclear. The germline V and J ends were trimmed by 2 bases and 4 bases, with 8 bases remaining between them. The CDR3 is 13 residues long. The CDR3, as DNA: TGTGCCAGCAGTTTACAGGCCCGCTATGGCTACACCTTC. It yields the protein CASSLQARYGYTF.

This chain links TRBV11-2 with TRBJ1-1, with unresolved D. Trimming removed 4 bases at V and 3 bases at J, with 12 bases between. The CDR3 is 14 residues long. Germline CDR1 reads SGHAT; CDR2 reads FQNNGV. The CDR3 sequence: CASSYGGRDTEAFF. In DNA form, the CDR3 reads TGTGCCAGCAGCTATGGTGGGCGCGACACTGAAGCTTTCTTT.

The gene calls are TRBV18 and TRBJ2-7; 8 bases match TRBD1. This CDR3 contains 12 residues. The V gene's germline CDR1 is KGHSH and CDR2 LQKENI. Trimming removed 6 bases from V and 5 bases from J; junction bases left unmatched: 3. CDR3 bases: TGTGCCAGCTCGTTGGACAGGGACGAGCAGTACTTC. This translates into CASSLDRDEQYF.

V usage is TRBV7-9 and J usage is TRBJ1-3; D is unresolved. Looked up from germline, CDR1 is SEHNR and CDR2 is FQNEAQ (reference sequence). CDR3 length equals 15 residues. V was clipped by 2 bases and J by 2 bases, with 10 bases between them. The DNA for the CDR3 is TGTGCCAGCAGCTTACACTCGGGAGCTGGAAACACCATATATTTT. Amino acid sequence: CASSLHSGAGNTIYF.

This rearrangement joins TRBV11-3 to TRBJ1-1; 8 nucleotides match TRBD1. Germline-derived CDR1 and CDR2 are SGHNT and YENEEA. The V segment lost 6 bases and the J segment 0 bases; nucleotides outside the gene matches: 3. The CDR3 is 14 residues long. CDR3 residues: CASRPGGLNTEAFF. In nucleotides, the CDR3 is TGTGCCAGCAGGCCAGGGGGCCTGAACACTGAAGCTTTCTTT.

The V gene is TRBV7-9, the J gene TRBJ1-2, with D possibly matching TRBD1 (6 bases). The CDR3 runs to 16 residues. V dropped 5 bases and J dropped 5 bases, with 21 bases sitting between them. Looked up from germline, CDR1 is SEHNR and CDR2 is FQNEAQ (reference sequence). The CDR3 sequence is CASSHGRGSGWYGYTF. In nucleotides, the CDR3 is TGTGCCAGCAGCCATGGGAGGGGGTCAGGGTGGTATGGCTACACCTTC.

V is TRBV11-3 and J is TRBJ2-7; unclear D gene. The CDR3 is made up of 16 amino acids. The V gene lost 0 bases and the J gene lost 0 bases, with 12 bases spanning the gap. Germline CDR1 SGHNT, CDR2 YENEEA. The CDR3 coding sequence is TGTGCCAGCAGCTTAGATAAGTTTGGCAGCTCCTACGAGCAGTACTTC. Amino acids: CASSLDKFGSSYEQYF.

The CDR3, as DNA: TGTGCCAGCAGTCCAATAATTCGACAGGGCCAGACTACTAGCTCCTATAATTCACCCCTCCACTTT. This translates into CASSPIIRQGQTTSSYNSPLHF. This chain joins TRBV27 and TRBJ1-6; 7 bases are a match to TRBD1. V lost 5 bases and J lost 0; bases outside the gene matches: 22. The length of the CDR3 is 22 residues. Germline V lookup: CDR1 MNHEY, CDR2 SMNVEV (reference sequence).

The J gene is TRBJ1-1, the V gene TRBV15; D is uncertain. V lost 4 bases and J lost 0, with 6 bases in between. This CDR3 is built from 13 residues. Germline V gives CDR1 LNHNV, CDR2 YYDKDF (reference sequence). The CDR3 DNA sequence: TGTGCCACCAGCACCGAGTTGAACACTGAAGCTTTCTTT. Residues: CATSTELNTEAFF.

The chain couples TRBV6-5 to TRBJ1-2; the match to TRBD1 covers 12 bases. The CDR3 loop spans 15 amino acids. V shed 4 bases, J shed 6 bases, and the junction held 6 bases outside the gene matches. Germline-derived CDR1 and CDR2 are MNHEY and SVGAGI. CDR3 bases: TGTGCCAGCAGTTTTGGGACAGGGGGCAAGGATGGCTACACCTTC. It codes for CASSFGTGGKDGYTF.

The chain links TRBV6-5 to TRBJ2-4, with TRBD1 matching over 12 bases. V was clipped by 4 bases and J by 8 bases; unmatched bases: 3. The CDR3 is made up of 14 amino acids. Germline loops: CDR1 MNHEY, CDR2 SVGAGI. CDR3 coding DNA: TGTGCCAGCAGTTTGGGACAGGGGGCGGACATTCAGTACTTC. Protein sequence: CASSLGQGADIQYF.

The chain recombines TRBV28 with TRBJ1-1; D gene ambiguous. The germline V gene has CDR1 MDHEN and CDR2 SYDVKM. CDR3 length equals 14 residues. The V and J ends lost 0 bases and 1 base respectively, with 6 bases between them. The chain's CDR3 is CASSLWRENTEAFF. Written as DNA, the CDR3 is TGTGCCAGCAGTTTATGGAGAGAGAACACTGAAGCTTTCTTT.

The J gene is TRBJ2-7, the V gene TRBV6-5; tentatively, D is TRBD2 (6 bases). CDR1 and CDR2 (germline): MNHEY, SVGAGI. This CDR3 has 14 residues. V lost 5 bases to trimming and J lost 2 bases, with 13 bases between them. The CDR3 nucleotides are TGTGCCAGCAGTCCTAGGGCGGGAACCTACGAGCAGTACTTC. It translates to CASSPRAGTYEQYF.

This chain connects TRBV19 to TRBJ2-1; TRBD2 agrees at 10 bases. Trimming took 1 base from V and 4 from J; bases not matched to a gene: 7. CDR1 and CDR2 from the germline V gene are LNHDA and SQIVND (reference sequence). The CDR3 covers 17 residues. The CDR3 protein is CASSIGLAGALYNEQFF. CDR3 nucleotides: TGTGCCAGTAGTATAGGTCTAGCGGGGGCCCTTTACAATGAGCAGTTCTTC. The full variable domain, in which reference TRBV19 and TRBJ2-1 provide the parts outside the CDR3, is DGGITQSPKYLFRKEGQNVTLSCEQNLNHDAMYWYRQDPGQGLRLIYYSQIVNDFQKGDIAEGYSVSREKKESFPLTVTSAQKNPTAFYLCASSIGLAGALYNEQFFGPGTRLTVL.

The rearrangement joins TRBV21-1 to TRBJ1-5; whether TRBD1, the table's D call, matches the DNA was not checked. TRBV21-1 is deemed a pseudogene. The CDR3 sequence is 15 residues long. The CDR3 nucleotides read TGTGCCAGCAGCATGGACAGGACGCAGTTATCGACCCAGCATTTT. Translated, it gives CASSMDRTQLSTQHF.

Comment on this clone: The sample has other DNA sequences that encode this CDR3 too. This rearrangement joins TRBV30 to TRBJ1-5; D may be TRBD1 (5 bases). CDR1 GTSNPN and CDR2 SVGIG come from the germline V gene (reference sequence). The CDR3 sequence is 13 residues long. V lost 1 base and J 1 base, leaving 5 bases between the germline ends. The CDR3, as DNA: TGTGCCTGGAGTGGGGGCAGCAATCAGCCCCAGCATTTT. Translated, it gives CAWSGGSNQPQHF.

This chain uses TRBV12-3 or TRBV12-4 with TRBJ1-6; D is perhaps TRBD1 (5 bases). This CDR3 spans 12 amino acids. The V and J ends lost 8 bases and 10 bases respectively, with 12 bases between them. The CDR3 spells CASRVGVSPLHF. Written as DNA, the CDR3 is TGTGCCAGCCGCGTAGGGGTATCACCCCTCCACTTT.

The chain joins TRBV6-2 or TRBV6-3 to TRBJ2-5; 7 nucleotides align to TRBD2. This CDR3 is built from 11 residues. J lost 7 bases, V lost 6 bases, and 2 bases had no gene match. Germline V gene lookup returns CDR1 MNHEY and CDR2 SVGEGT. CDR3: CASSGGWTQYF. The CDR3, as DNA: TGTGCCAGCAGCGGGGGGTGGACCCAGTACTTC.

J is TRBJ2-2 and V is TRBV28; TRBD1 is a possible D gene (5 bases). V lost 3 bases and J lost 2, with 16 bases in between. The CDR3 contains 17 residues. Germline-derived CDR1 and CDR2 are MDHEN and SYDVKM. CDR3: CASSFRKTALNTGELFF. DNA for the CDR3: TGTGCCAGCAGTTTTCGTAAGACAGCCCTAAACACCGGGGAGCTGTTTTTT.

This chain connects TRBV2 to TRBJ2-7; TRBD1 agrees at 8 bases. The CDR3 contains 13 residues. Per the germline V gene, CDR1 is SNHLY and CDR2 is FYNNEI. The V segment lost 6 bases and the J segment 6 bases; nucleotides outside the gene matches: 7. CDR3 protein: CASRDRVAGEQYF. The CDR3 coding sequence is TGTGCCAGCAGGGACAGGGTGGCGGGCGAGCAGTACTTC.

The rearrangement links TRBV6-5 to TRBJ2-2; maybe TRBD1 (5 bases). Germline V gene sequence: CDR1 MNHEY, CDR2 SVGAGI. Trimming removed 4 bases from V and 2 bases from J, with 8 bases in between. CDR3 length equals 14 residues. CDR3 sequence (DNA): TGTGCCAGCAGTTCCCAGGGAAACACCGGGGAGCTGTTTTTT. Translated, it gives CASSSQGNTGELFF.